These 20 T cell receptor beta chains originate from one sample sequenced in a study of beta chain features in type 1 diabetes. Findings of the study overall: TCRB CDR3s from Type 1 diabetes patients were moderately but significantly shorter in all four CD4+ subsets.

The entirety of the isolated RNA underwent reverse transcription, so expressed TCRB transcripts were sequenced. Measured with immunoSEQ multiplex PCR; TCRdb has only the in-frame clones, and not every one. The repertoire holds about 53,000 clones, with under 60% as singletons. These TCRs' antigens remain unknown. Sequencing was carried out using Tregs from blood. The source of these receptors is a woman aged 40 to 50 with type 1 diabetes.

J is TRBJ2-7 and V is TRBV29-1; D possibly corresponds to TRBD1 (6 bases). CDR3 length: 16 amino acids. Trimming cost V 5 bases and J 0 bases, with 20 bases left between them. Germline loops: CDR1 SQVTM, CDR2 ANQGSEA. The CDR3 reads CSVQGLGQGFSYEQYF. CDR3 sequence (DNA): TGCAGCGTTCAGGGGCTGGGGCAGGGCTTCTCCTACGAGCAGTACTTC.

J is TRBJ1-2 and V is TRBV10-3, with 9 bases that match TRBD1. The germline V gene has CDR1 ENHRY and CDR2 SYGVKD. This CDR3 contains 15 residues. V dropped 2 bases and J dropped 7; count of bases not matched to a gene: 8. The CDR3 is CAISEPKGQGRGYTF. CDR3 coding DNA: TGTGCCATCAGTGAGCCGAAGGGACAGGGACGTGGCTACACCTTC.

This clone has only one observation. The rearrangement joins TRBV5-1 to TRBJ1-1, with D tentatively TRBD1 (5 bases). Between the trimmed V and J ends, which lost 3 bases and 5 bases, there was a span of 11 bases. Germline V gives CDR1 SGHRS, CDR2 YFSETQ. The CDR3 covers 13 residues. Here the CDR3 reads CASSSSGRTEAFF. The CDR3 nucleotides read TGCGCCAGCAGCTCCTCAGGGAGGACTGAAGCTTTCTTT.

The gene calls are TRBV4-3 and TRBJ2-4; possible D gene TRBD1, 6 bases. Trimming shortened V by 0 bases and J by 3 bases, and 12 bases separated the two germline ends. The germline V gene has CDR1 LGHNA and CDR2 YSLEER. The CDR3 is 16 residues long. This chain's CDR3 is CASSQDSEGVKNIQYF. As DNA, the CDR3 is TGCGCCAGCAGCCAAGATTCCGAGGGGGTCAAAAACATTCAGTACTTC.

This chain joins TRBV4-3 and TRBJ1-4; D is uncertain. Germline V lookup: CDR1 LGHNA, CDR2 YSLEER. This CDR3 comprises 15 residues. Trimming removed 0 bases from V and 2 bases from J, with 7 bases in between. This CDR3 is CASSQDAFTNEKLFF. The DNA of the CDR3 is TGCGCCAGCAGCCAAGATGCGTTCACTAATGAAAAACTGTTTTTT.

The chain combines TRBV27 with TRBJ2-5, with D unclear. The J call is doubtful: the DNA matches TRBJ2-7 better. The CDR3 totals 11 residues. Germline V gene lookup returns CDR1 MNHEY and CDR2 SMNVEV (reference sequence). CDR3 DNA sequence: TGTGCCAGCAGTTTAATCTACGAGCAGTACTTC. Protein: CASSLIYEQYF.

The V gene is TRBV2, the J gene TRBJ1-5, with 9 positions matching TRBD1. The trim removed 6 bases at V and 6 bases at J, leaving 9 bases unmatched. CDR3 length equals 15 residues. CDR1 and CDR2 (germline): SNHLY, FYNNEI. The CDR3 DNA reads as TGTGCCAGCAGGAACAGGGGGCTAGATGCTCAGCCCCAGCATTTT. Residues: CASRNRGLDAQPQHF.

This clone came up a few times. The chain carries TRBV5-4 and TRBJ2-2; 7 bases match TRBD2. This CDR3 spans 16 amino acids. The V gene's germline CDR1 is SGHNT and CDR2 YYREEE (reference sequence). J lost 1 base, V lost 4 bases, and 7 bases had no gene match. The CDR3, as DNA: TGTGCCAGCAGCAGACCTAGCGGCCAGAACACCGGGGAGCTGTTTTTT. It specifies CASSRPSGQNTGELFF.

The V gene is TRBV7-9, the J gene TRBJ1-2; TRBD1 is a possible D gene (5 bases). The germline gives CDR1 SEHNR, CDR2 FQNEAQ (reference sequence). Trimming left V 4 bases short and J 3 bases short, with 15 bases between. The CDR3 totals 15 residues. CDR3 region: CASSSLPLGDYGYTF. The CDR3 DNA reads as TGTGCCAGCAGCTCTCTTCCCTTAGGGGACTATGGCTACACCTTC.

This chain uses TRBV28 with TRBJ2-2; D remains unclear. Germline CDR1 MDHEN, CDR2 SYDVKM. V dropped 4 bases and J dropped 7 bases, with 7 bases sitting between them. The CDR3 covers 12 residues. The chain's CDR3 is CASSSPSGELFF. CDR3 DNA: TGTGCCAGCAGTTCCCCCAGCGGGGAGCTGTTTTTT.

The rearrangement joins TRBV7-2 to TRBJ2-2; D is ambiguous. Trimming pared 4 bases from V and 0 bases from J, leaving 3 bases between. The CDR3 has 13 residues. Germline V gene data show CDR1 as SGHTA and CDR2 as FQGNSA. The CDR3 loop reads CASSSSNTGELFF. The CDR3 bases are TGTGCCAGCAGCTCTTCGAACACCGGGGAGCTGTTTTTT. The full variable domain, its missing parts supplied by reference TRBV7-2 and TRBJ2-2, is GAGVSQSPSNKVTEKGKDVELRCDPISGHTALYWYRQSLGQGLEFLIYFQGNSAPDKSGLPSDRFSAERTGGSVSTLTIQRTQQEDSAVYLCASSSSNTGELFFGEGSRLTVL.

V and J are TRBV5-1 and TRBJ2-1; TRBD2 matches at 8 bases. This CDR3 contains 16 residues. The germline V gene has CDR1 SGHRS and CDR2 YFSETQ. V trimming: 3 bases; J trimming: 2 bases; junction bases outside the gene matches: 7. CDR3 nucleotides: TGCGCCAGCAGCTGGGAAACTAGCGGAGCCTACAATGAGCAGTTCTTC. Protein: CASSWETSGAYNEQFF.

The chain has TRBV28 and TRBJ1-1; D not certain. From germline, CDR1 is MDHEN and CDR2 SYDVKM. Trimming took 10 bases from V and 8 from J, leaving 20 bases between them. The CDR3 is made up of 13 amino acids. Here the CDR3 reads CAIGDSGTREAFF. The CDR3 nucleotides are TGTGCCATTGGCGACTCCGGAACGAGGGAAGCTTTCTTT.

This chain links TRBV29-1 with TRBJ2-2, with D maybe TRBD1 (6 bases). The CDR3 loop spans 14 amino acids. Trimming pared 6 bases from V and 0 bases from J, leaving 11 bases between. Germline lookup yields CDR1 SQVTM and CDR2 ANQGSEA. In DNA, the CDR3 is TGCAGCGTGGGGGCAGAATCGAACACCGGGGAGCTGTTTTTT. Protein: CSVGAESNTGELFF.

This chain joins TRBV9 and TRBJ2-5, with 12 bases that match TRBD1. V shed 2 bases, J shed 5 bases, and the junction held 4 bases outside the gene matches. The germline V gene encodes CDR1 SGDLS and CDR2 YYNGEE. The CDR3 is 15 amino acids. CDR3 nucleotides: TGTGCCAGCAGCGTGGGGACAGGGGGCCGTGAGACCCAGTACTTC. This encodes CASSVGTGGRETQYF.

Details on this clone: Other nucleotide sequences from this sample produce the same CDR3. J is TRBJ2-5 and V is TRBV7-2; TRBD1 aligns across 10 bases. The V and J ends lost 6 bases and 1 base, in that order; junction bases with no gene match: 11. The CDR3 has 17 amino acids. Germline V gives CDR1 SGHTA, CDR2 FQGNSA. This chain's CDR3 is CASRRTYRDRGQETQYF. CDR3 DNA sequence: TGTGCCAGCAGACGTACCTACCGGGACAGGGGCCAAGAGACCCAGTACTTC.

This clone was detected a few times. The V call is TRBV4-3, the J call TRBJ2-3, with no clear D. V lost 0 bases and J lost 4, with 11 bases in between. The length of the CDR3 is 15 residues. The germline V gene encodes CDR1 LGHNA and CDR2 YSLEER. CDR3 sequence reads: CASSQDRPGADTQYF. For the CDR3, the DNA is TGCGCCAGCAGCCAAGATCGCCCCGGAGCAGATACGCAGTATTTT.

The rearrangement uses TRBV5-6 and TRBJ1-3; 7 nucleotides line up with TRBD1. CDR3 length equals 12 residues. With 6 bases clipped from V and 5 bases from J, the junction kept 2 bases outside the gene matches. Germline CDR1 SGHDT, CDR2 YYEEEE. DNA of the CDR3: TGTGCCAGCAACAGGGGTAGAAACACCATATATTTT. Its translation is CASNRGRNTIYF.

The V call is TRBV5-4, the J call TRBJ1-1; the D is unclear. This CDR3 spans 14 amino acids. The ends were cut back, 4 bases at V and 1 base at J, with 11 bases in the middle. In germline, CDR1 is SGHNT, CDR2 YYREEE (reference sequence). The CDR3 sequence is CASSHDGSNTEAFF. The DNA of the CDR3 is TGTGCCAGCAGCCATGACGGGTCGAACACTGAAGCTTTCTTT.

V and J are TRBV7-8 and TRBJ1-1; D gene ambiguous. CDR1 is SGHVS and CDR2 is FQNEAQ in the germline V gene. Trimming took off 5 bases at V and 8 bases at J, with 12 bases between the two ends. The CDR3 spans 12 residues. The CDR3: CASSPRREEAFF. The CDR3 region has the DNA TGTGCCAGCAGCCCCCGTCGGGAGGAAGCTTTCTTT.